This TCR beta chain was sequenced during a study of blood T cell repertoires in COVID-19. Study-level information: The cDNA or gDNA used as material had been derived from T cells, B-cell-depleted T cells, or PBMCs.

Trimming took 4 bases from V and 2 from J; bases not matched to a gene: 4. Germline loops: CDR1 MNHEY, CDR2 SMNVEV (reference sequence). The CDR3 length is 14 residues. Clones were read by immunoSEQ multiplex PCR, and TCRdb kept only the in-frame ones, dropping some. The sample holds some 340,000 clones; around 84% are singletons and the top ten take roughly 3.7%. The sequenced sample was peripheral blood. The sequence derives from a woman aged 18 to 35 with acute or convalescent COVID-19. This chain joins TRBV27 and TRBJ2-7; 8 bases line up with TRBD1. CDR3 coding DNA: TGTGCCAGCAGTTCACAGGGGGGTCCCTACGAGCAGTACTTC. Translated, it gives CASSSQGGPYEQYF.